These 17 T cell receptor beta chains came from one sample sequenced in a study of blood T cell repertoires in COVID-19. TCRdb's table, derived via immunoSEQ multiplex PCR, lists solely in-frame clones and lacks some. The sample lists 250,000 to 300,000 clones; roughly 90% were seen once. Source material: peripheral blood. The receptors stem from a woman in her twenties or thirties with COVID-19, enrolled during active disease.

Written as DNA, the CDR3 is TGTGCCACCAGTGACCTGGGGGCTGAGGGGCCGAAGATTCAGCCCCAGCATTTT. It yields the protein CATSDLGAEGPKIQPQHF. The chain carries TRBV24-1 and TRBJ1-5, with D perhaps matching TRBD1 (6 bases). This CDR3 has 18 residues. V dropped 4 bases and J dropped 6 bases, with 24 bases sitting between them. Per germline, CDR1 KGHDR and CDR2 SFDVKD.

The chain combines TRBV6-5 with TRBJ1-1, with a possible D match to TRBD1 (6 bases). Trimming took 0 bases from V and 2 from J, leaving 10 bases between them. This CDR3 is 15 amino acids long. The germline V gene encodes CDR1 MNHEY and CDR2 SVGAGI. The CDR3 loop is CASSYSNRDNTEAFF. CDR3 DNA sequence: TGTGCCAGCAGTTACTCGAACAGGGATAACACTGAAGCTTTCTTT.

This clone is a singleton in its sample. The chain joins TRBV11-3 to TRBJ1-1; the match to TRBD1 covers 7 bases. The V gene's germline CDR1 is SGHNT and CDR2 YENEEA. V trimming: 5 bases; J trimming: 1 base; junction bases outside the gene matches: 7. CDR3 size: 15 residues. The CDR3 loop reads CASSPSTGRNTEAFF. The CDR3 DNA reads TGTGCCAGCAGCCCCTCGACAGGGCGGAACACTGAAGCTTTCTTT.

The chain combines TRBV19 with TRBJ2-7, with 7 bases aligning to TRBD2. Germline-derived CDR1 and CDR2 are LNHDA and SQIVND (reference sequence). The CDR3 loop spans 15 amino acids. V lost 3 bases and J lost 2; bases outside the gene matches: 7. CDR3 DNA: TGTGCCAGTAGTATTCTGGCAGGGAGGGCCTACGAGCAGTACTTC. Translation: CASSILAGRAYEQYF.

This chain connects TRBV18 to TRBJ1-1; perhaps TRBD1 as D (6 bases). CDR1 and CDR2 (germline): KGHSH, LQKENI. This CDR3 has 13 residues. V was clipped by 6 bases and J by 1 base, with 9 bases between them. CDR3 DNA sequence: TGTGCCAGCTCGCAGGGGAGGAACACTGAAGCTTTCTTT. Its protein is CASSQGRNTEAFF.

The CDR3 protein is CASSPSTGSPYEQYF. The CDR3 region has the DNA TGTGCCAGCTCACCTTCGACAGGGAGTCCCTACGAGCAGTACTTC. The rearrangement joins TRBV18 to TRBJ2-7; 7 bases align to TRBD1. This CDR3 is 15 amino acids long. From germline, CDR1 is KGHSH and CDR2 LQKENI. The V and J ends lost 3 bases and 2 bases, in that order; junction bases with no gene match: 7.

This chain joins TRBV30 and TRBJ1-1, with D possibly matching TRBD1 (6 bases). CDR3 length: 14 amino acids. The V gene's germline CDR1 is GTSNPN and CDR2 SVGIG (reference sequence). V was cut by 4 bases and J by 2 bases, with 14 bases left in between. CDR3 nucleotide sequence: TGTGCCTGGACCCTGAGGGGGTTCAACACTGAAGCTTTCTTT. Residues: CAWTLRGFNTEAFF.

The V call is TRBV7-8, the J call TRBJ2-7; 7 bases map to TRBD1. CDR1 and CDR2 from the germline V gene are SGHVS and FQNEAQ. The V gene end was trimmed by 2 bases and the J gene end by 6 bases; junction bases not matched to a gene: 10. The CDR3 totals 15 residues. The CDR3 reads CASSLRGATGTEQYF. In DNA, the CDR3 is TGTGCCAGCAGCTTAAGAGGGGCGACAGGGACCGAGCAGTACTTC.

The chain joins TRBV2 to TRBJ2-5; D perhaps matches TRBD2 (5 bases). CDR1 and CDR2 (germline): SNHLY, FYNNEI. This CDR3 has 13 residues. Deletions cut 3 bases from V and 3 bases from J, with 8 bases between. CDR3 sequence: CASSDGSEETQYF. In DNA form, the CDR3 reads TGTGCCAGCAGTGATGGTAGCGAAGAGACCCAGTACTTC.

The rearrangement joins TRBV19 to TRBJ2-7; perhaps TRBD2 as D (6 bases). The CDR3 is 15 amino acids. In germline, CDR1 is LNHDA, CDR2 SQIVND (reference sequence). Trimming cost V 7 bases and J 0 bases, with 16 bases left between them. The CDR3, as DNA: TGTGCCAGTACCCCCGGAGCGGGCCGCTCCTACGAGCAGTACTTC. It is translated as CASTPGAGRSYEQYF.

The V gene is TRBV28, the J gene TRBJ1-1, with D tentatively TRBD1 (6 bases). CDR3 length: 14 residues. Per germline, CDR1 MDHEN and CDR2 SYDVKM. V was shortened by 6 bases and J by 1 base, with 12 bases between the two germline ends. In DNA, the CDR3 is TGTGCCAGCAGCCCCGGGGGGCCGAACACTGAAGCTTTCTTT. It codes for CASSPGGPNTEAFF.

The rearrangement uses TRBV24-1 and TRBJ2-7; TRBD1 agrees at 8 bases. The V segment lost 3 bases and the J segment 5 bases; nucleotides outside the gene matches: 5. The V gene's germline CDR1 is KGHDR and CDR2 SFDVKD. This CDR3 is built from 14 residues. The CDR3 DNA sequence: TGTGCCACCAGTGATCAAAGGACAGGGAACGAGCAGTACTTC. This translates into CATSDQRTGNEQYF.

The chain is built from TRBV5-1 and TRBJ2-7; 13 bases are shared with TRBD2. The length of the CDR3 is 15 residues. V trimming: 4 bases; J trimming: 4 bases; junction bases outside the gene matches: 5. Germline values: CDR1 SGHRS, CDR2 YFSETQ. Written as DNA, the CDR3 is TGCGCCAGCAGCCCGTGGACTAGCGGGAGTTACGAGCAGTACTTC. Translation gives CASSPWTSGSYEQYF.

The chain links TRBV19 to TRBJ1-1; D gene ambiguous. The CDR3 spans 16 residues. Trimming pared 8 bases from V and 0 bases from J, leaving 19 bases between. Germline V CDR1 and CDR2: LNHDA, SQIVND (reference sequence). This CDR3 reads CASSVTAAPLNTEAFF. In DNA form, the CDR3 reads TGTGCCAGTTCGGTCACAGCGGCTCCCCTGAACACTGAAGCTTTCTTT.

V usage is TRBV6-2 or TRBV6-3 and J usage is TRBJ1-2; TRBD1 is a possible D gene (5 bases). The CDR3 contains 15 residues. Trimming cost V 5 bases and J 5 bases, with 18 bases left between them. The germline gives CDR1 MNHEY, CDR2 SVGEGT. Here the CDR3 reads CASSPRRWGSYGYTF. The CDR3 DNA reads TGTGCCAGCAGTCCCCGGAGATGGGGCAGTTATGGCTACACCTTC.

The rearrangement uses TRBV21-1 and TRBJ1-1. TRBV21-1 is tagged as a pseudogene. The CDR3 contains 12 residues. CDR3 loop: CASRLTGTEAFF. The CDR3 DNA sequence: TGTGCCAGCAGACTGACCGGGACTGAAGCTTTCTTT.

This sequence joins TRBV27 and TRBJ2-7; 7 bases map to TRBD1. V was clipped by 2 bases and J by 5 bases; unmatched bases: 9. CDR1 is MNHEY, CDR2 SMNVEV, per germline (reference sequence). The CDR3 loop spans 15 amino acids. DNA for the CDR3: TGTGCCAGCAGTTTAAGGGGACAGCTCTTGCACGAGCAGTACTTC. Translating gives CASSLRGQLLHEQYF.